What follows describes a single T cell receptor (beta chain). Its antigen remains unknown. The source of the sample is a study of sequential checkpoint blockade in melanoma. On the study more broadly: After nivolumab or ipilimumab alone, about two dozen patients had week-13 rebiopsies.

The V segment lost 1 base and the J segment 9 bases; nucleotides outside the gene matches: 9. The CDR3 loop spans 15 amino acids. From germline, CDR1 is MGHDK and CDR2 SYGVNS. Treatment defined: randomized to nivolumab then ipilimumab (arm A) or the reverse (arm B). Patients had received no earlier DNA-damaging chemotherapy. Profiled with immunoSEQ multiplex PCR; TCRdb holds only in-frame clones, not every one. The table shows around 9,800 clones, with 20% to 30% occurring only once. Study-wide findings and caveats: Rising tumor T-cell fraction and clonality meant about 30 times likelier benefit.

The clonotype comes from a human donor with melanoma. V and J are TRBV25-1 and TRBJ2-1; 7 bases fit TRBD1. The sample was tumor tissue (inferred from file names), taken from a patient given nivolumab and ipilimumab in sequence. DNA for the CDR3: TGTGCCAGCAGTGAATGGTCCGACAGGGTGGGTGAGCAGTTCTTC. Residues: CASSEWSDRVGEQFF.